A selection of T cell receptor beta chains follows, all from one sample in a study of cytotoxic CD8 clonotypes in ibrutinib-treated CLL. The repertoire was sequenced with immunoSEQ multiplex PCR; TCRdb's copy has only in-frame clones and lacks some. The sample records roughly 70,000 clones, 90% being singletons. Sequencing was performed on PBMCs, taken after 12 months of ibrutinib treatment. The origin of the receptors is a human donor with chronic lymphocytic leukemia. The CDR3 runs from the conserved cysteine through the conserved F or W. Each record gives: CDR3 DNA, CDR3 protein, J gene, D gene, clone size, V gene. D genes are given only for firm matches. Clone size is stated in some rows and not others, as once, few, many or a class when expanded.

cdr3_nt: TGTGCCAGCAGCTTAGGCGGGACCTACGAGCAGTACTTC
cdr3_aa: CASSLGGTYEQYF
j_call: TRBJ2-7
d_call: NA
clone_size: NA
v_call: TRBV7-7

cdr3_nt: TGCGCCAGCGTACCAGACAGTTCCTACAATGAGCAGTTCTTC
cdr3_aa: CASVPDSSYNEQFF
j_call: TRBJ2-1
d_call: NA
clone_size: NA
v_call: TRBV5-1

cdr3_nt: TGTGCCAGCAGCCTAGGGGCGAACACTGAAGCTTTCTTT
cdr3_aa: CASSLGANTEAFF
j_call: TRBJ1-1
d_call: NA
clone_size: NA
v_call: TRBV7-8

cdr3_nt: TGTGCCAGCAGTTACGGGGGCCAGTCCTCTGGAAACACCATATATTTT
cdr3_aa: CASSYGGQSSGNTIYF
j_call: TRBJ1-3
d_call: NA
clone_size: NA
v_call: TRBV6-5

cdr3_nt: TGTGCCAGCAGCGCGTACAATGAGCAGTTCTTC
cdr3_aa: CASSAYNEQFF
j_call: TRBJ2-1
d_call: NA
clone_size: NA
v_call: TRBV2

cdr3_nt: TGTGCCTGGAGTGTATTTCTCGAGGGGGCGATTATGATCGAGCAGTACTTC
cdr3_aa: CAWSVFLEGAIMIEQYF
j_call: TRBJ2-7
d_call: TRBD1
clone_size: few
v_call: TRBV30

cdr3_nt: TGTGCCGCGGGACGTAACGAGCAGTACTTC
cdr3_aa: CAAGRNEQYF
j_call: TRBJ2-7
d_call: NA
clone_size: NA
v_call: TRBV6-6

cdr3_nt: TGCGCCAGCAGTGGGATGGACAGGAGGGAGACCCAGTACTTC
cdr3_aa: CASSGMDRRETQYF
j_call: TRBJ2-5
d_call: TRBD1
clone_size: NA
v_call: TRBV5-1

cdr3_nt: TGTGCCAGCAGCCAACTAGCGGGCCTCAATGAGCAGTTCTTC
cdr3_aa: CASSQLAGLNEQFF
j_call: TRBJ2-1
d_call: TRBD2
clone_size: NA
v_call: TRBV11-3

cdr3_nt: TGTGCCAGCAGTTCTAGCGGCCCCTACAATGAGCAGTTCTTC
cdr3_aa: CASSSSGPYNEQFF
j_call: TRBJ2-1
d_call: TRBD2
clone_size: NA
v_call: TRBV28

cdr3_nt: TGTGCCAGTAGTATAGGTTCGGCTGGAAACACCATATATTTT
cdr3_aa: CASSIGSAGNTIYF
j_call: TRBJ1-3
d_call: NA
clone_size: once
v_call: TRBV19

cdr3_nt: TGTGCCAGCAGTTACTCCTTGAGGCAGTTCTTC
cdr3_aa: CASSYSLRQFF
j_call: TRBJ2-1
d_call: NA
clone_size: NA
v_call: TRBV6-6

cdr3_nt: TGTGCTAGTGGTTTGGACAGGGGGCGGACAGATACGCAGTATTTT
cdr3_aa: CASGLDRGRTDTQYF
j_call: TRBJ2-3
d_call: TRBD1
clone_size: NA
v_call: TRBV12-5

cdr3_nt: TGTGCCAGTAAGTCGACAGGGTCCTCCTACGAGCAGTACTTC
cdr3_aa: CASKSTGSSYEQYF
j_call: TRBJ2-7
d_call: TRBD1
clone_size: NA
v_call: TRBV19

cdr3_nt: TGTGCCAGCCCCCTCGTCGTTGGGGGCGTTGCCGGGGAGCTGTTTTTT
cdr3_aa: CASPLVVGGVAGELFF
j_call: TRBJ2-2
d_call: NA
clone_size: NA
v_call: TRBV28

cdr3_nt: TGCACCAGCAGTCTCCCCAGTAGCGGGAAACCGAACACCGGGGAGCTGTTTTTT
cdr3_aa: CTSSLPSSGKPNTGELFF
j_call: TRBJ2-2
d_call: NA
clone_size: NA
v_call: TRBV1

cdr3_nt: TGTGCCAGTAGTCCGGGGACAGGGGACGAGCAGTACTTC
cdr3_aa: CASSPGTGDEQYF
j_call: TRBJ2-7
d_call: TRBD1
clone_size: NA
v_call: TRBV19

cdr3_nt: TGCGCCAGCAGCCCGGACAGGGGGTTGGCCTACGAGCAGTACTTC
cdr3_aa: CASSPDRGLAYEQYF
j_call: TRBJ2-7
d_call: TRBD1
clone_size: once
v_call: TRBV5-1

cdr3_nt: TGTGCCAGCAGCTCGACGGGACTAGCGAACACCGGGGAGCTGTTTTTT
cdr3_aa: CASSSTGLANTGELFF
j_call: TRBJ2-2
d_call: TRBD2
clone_size: NA
v_call: TRBV5-4

cdr3_nt: TGTGCCAGCAGTACTATCCGGACAGCCTCCTACGAGCAGTACTTC
cdr3_aa: CASSTIRTASYEQYF
j_call: TRBJ2-7
d_call: NA
clone_size: NA
v_call: TRBV27

cdr3_nt: TGTGCCAGCAGCGATTTAGACAGGAGCTCCTACGAGCAGTACTTC
cdr3_aa: CASSDLDRSSYEQYF
j_call: TRBJ2-7
d_call: NA
clone_size: NA
v_call: TRBV5-5

cdr3_nt: TGTGCCACCTCCAGGGGGGGCAATCAGCCCCAGCATTTT
cdr3_aa: CATSRGGNQPQHF
j_call: TRBJ1-5
d_call: TRBD1
clone_size: NA
v_call: TRBV19

cdr3_nt: TGTGCCAGCAGCTCGGGGGGGAATCAGCCCCAGCATTTT
cdr3_aa: CASSSGGNQPQHF
j_call: TRBJ1-5
d_call: NA
clone_size: NA
v_call: TRBV5-8

cdr3_nt: TGCAGCGTTCCCGGGACAGGGTACATGAAGACCCAGTACTTC
cdr3_aa: CSVPGTGYMKTQYF
j_call: TRBJ2-5
d_call: TRBD1
clone_size: NA
v_call: TRBV29-1

cdr3_nt: TGTGCCAGCAGTGAAGATGGCCCGACCCCGAGAGTGGGGAACACTGAAGCTTTCTTT
cdr3_aa: CASSEDGPTPRVGNTEAFF
j_call: TRBJ1-1
d_call: NA
clone_size: NA
v_call: TRBV6-1

cdr3_nt: TGTGCCATCAGTGATCGTCTCCCGACAGGGGGCGTCTACGAGCAGTACTTC
cdr3_aa: CAISDRLPTGGVYEQYF
j_call: TRBJ2-7
d_call: TRBD1
clone_size: NA
v_call: TRBV10-3

cdr3_nt: TGTGCCTGGAGTGTATGGACAGTCGAAACCGGGGAGCTGTTTTTT
cdr3_aa: CAWSVWTVETGELFF
j_call: TRBJ2-2
d_call: NA
clone_size: NA
v_call: TRBV30

cdr3_nt: TGTGCCACCAGCAGAGGGGGACAGGGGGGCGACTACGAGCAGTACTTC
cdr3_aa: CATSRGGQGGDYEQYF
j_call: TRBJ2-7
d_call: TRBD1
clone_size: NA
v_call: TRBV15

cdr3_nt: TGTGCCAGCAGCCCTCAGGCCAACTATGGCTACACCTTC
cdr3_aa: CASSPQANYGYTF
j_call: TRBJ1-2
d_call: NA
clone_size: NA
v_call: TRBV7-9

cdr3_nt: TGTGCCAGCAGCTTACGGCAGGGCGGCCCCGGGGAGCTGTTTTTT
cdr3_aa: CASSLRQGGPGELFF
j_call: TRBJ2-2
d_call: NA
clone_size: NA
v_call: TRBV11-3

cdr3_nt: TGTGCCATCAGTGAGTTCTGGGACTCGAATCAGCCCCAGCATTTT
cdr3_aa: CAISEFWDSNQPQHF
j_call: TRBJ1-5
d_call: NA
clone_size: once
v_call: TRBV10-3

cdr3_nt: TGTGCCAGCAGTTTATTAGTGCCGAACACTGAAGCTTTCTTT
cdr3_aa: CASSLLVPNTEAFF
j_call: TRBJ1-1
d_call: NA
clone_size: NA
v_call: TRBV27

cdr3_nt: TGCGCCAGCAGCCTTAGCGGGAGGGGTCCAGATACGCAGTATTTT
cdr3_aa: CASSLSGRGPDTQYF
j_call: TRBJ2-3
d_call: TRBD2
clone_size: once
v_call: TRBV5-1

cdr3_nt: TGTGCCAGCAGTTTTCGACAGAACACAGATACGCAGTATTTT
cdr3_aa: CASSFRQNTDTQYF
j_call: TRBJ2-3
d_call: NA
clone_size: NA
v_call: TRBV28

cdr3_nt: TGCGCCAGCAGCCAGTTCTGGGGACAGGGTGATGAGACCCAGTACTTC
cdr3_aa: CASSQFWGQGDETQYF
j_call: TRBJ2-5
d_call: TRBD1
clone_size: NA
v_call: TRBV4-3

cdr3_nt: TGCAGTAAGACCATTAGCGGATCTTACAATGAGCAGTTCTTC
cdr3_aa: CSKTISGSYNEQFF
j_call: TRBJ2-1
d_call: NA
clone_size: NA
v_call: TRBV29-1

cdr3_nt: TGTGCCAGCAGTGATTGGGACAGGGTGGCTTTCTTT
cdr3_aa: CASSDWDRVAFF
j_call: TRBJ1-1
d_call: TRBD1
clone_size: NA
v_call: TRBV2

cdr3_nt: TGTGCCAGCAGTTCGACAGGGGCGAGTGGCTACACCTTC
cdr3_aa: CASSSTGASGYTF
j_call: TRBJ1-2
d_call: TRBD1
clone_size: NA
v_call: TRBV5-6

cdr3_nt: TGTGCCAGCAGCCGCTACGACCGTTCCTCCGTCAATGAGCAGTTCTTC
cdr3_aa: CASSRYDRSSVNEQFF
j_call: TRBJ2-1
d_call: NA
clone_size: NA
v_call: TRBV7-9

cdr3_nt: TGTGCCAGCAGACCCTTCCGGACAGAGACCAATCAGCCCCAGCATTTT
cdr3_aa: CASRPFRTETNQPQHF
j_call: TRBJ1-5
d_call: NA
clone_size: once
v_call: TRBV28

cdr3_nt: TGTGCCAGCAGTGAATTTAGTACCTACGAGCAGTACTTC
cdr3_aa: CASSEFSTYEQYF
j_call: TRBJ2-7
d_call: NA
clone_size: NA
v_call: TRBV25-1

cdr3_nt: TGTGCCAGCAGTGACGACAGGGTTGGACAGCCCCAGCATTTT
cdr3_aa: CASSDDRVGQPQHF
j_call: TRBJ1-5
d_call: TRBD1
clone_size: NA
v_call: TRBV2

cdr3_nt: TGTGCGGAGGGGGCCCAGAGTTCGTACTACGAGCAGTACTTC
cdr3_aa: CAEGAQSSYYEQYF
j_call: TRBJ2-7
d_call: NA
clone_size: NA
v_call: TRBV7-9

cdr3_nt: TGTGCCAGCAGTTACCAGAACAGGGGCCCCGGGGAGCTGTTTTTT
cdr3_aa: CASSYQNRGPGELFF
j_call: TRBJ2-2
d_call: TRBD1
clone_size: NA
v_call: TRBV6-6

cdr3_nt: TGCGCCAGCAGCCAAGATGATCGGACAGGGGGTTGGGACTATGGCTACACCTTC
cdr3_aa: CASSQDDRTGGWDYGYTF
j_call: TRBJ1-2
d_call: TRBD1
clone_size: NA
v_call: TRBV4-3

cdr3_nt: TGTGCCAGCAGCTCGGGACTAGCGGGAGCCCAAGATACGCAGTATTTT
cdr3_aa: CASSSGLAGAQDTQYF
j_call: TRBJ2-3
d_call: TRBD2
clone_size: NA
v_call: TRBV11-3

cdr3_nt: TGTGCCAGCAGCTTGGGACTAGCGGAATACTACGAGCAGTACTTC
cdr3_aa: CASSLGLAEYYEQYF
j_call: TRBJ2-7
d_call: TRBD2
clone_size: NA
v_call: TRBV5-4

cdr3_nt: TGCGCCAGCAGCTGGGGACAGAATGAAAAACTGTTTTTT
cdr3_aa: CASSWGQNEKLFF
j_call: TRBJ1-4
d_call: TRBD1
clone_size: NA
v_call: TRBV5-1

cdr3_nt: TGTGCCAGTAGTATCGCCAGGGGACACTACGAGCAGTACTTC
cdr3_aa: CASSIARGHYEQYF
j_call: TRBJ2-7
d_call: NA
clone_size: NA
v_call: TRBV19